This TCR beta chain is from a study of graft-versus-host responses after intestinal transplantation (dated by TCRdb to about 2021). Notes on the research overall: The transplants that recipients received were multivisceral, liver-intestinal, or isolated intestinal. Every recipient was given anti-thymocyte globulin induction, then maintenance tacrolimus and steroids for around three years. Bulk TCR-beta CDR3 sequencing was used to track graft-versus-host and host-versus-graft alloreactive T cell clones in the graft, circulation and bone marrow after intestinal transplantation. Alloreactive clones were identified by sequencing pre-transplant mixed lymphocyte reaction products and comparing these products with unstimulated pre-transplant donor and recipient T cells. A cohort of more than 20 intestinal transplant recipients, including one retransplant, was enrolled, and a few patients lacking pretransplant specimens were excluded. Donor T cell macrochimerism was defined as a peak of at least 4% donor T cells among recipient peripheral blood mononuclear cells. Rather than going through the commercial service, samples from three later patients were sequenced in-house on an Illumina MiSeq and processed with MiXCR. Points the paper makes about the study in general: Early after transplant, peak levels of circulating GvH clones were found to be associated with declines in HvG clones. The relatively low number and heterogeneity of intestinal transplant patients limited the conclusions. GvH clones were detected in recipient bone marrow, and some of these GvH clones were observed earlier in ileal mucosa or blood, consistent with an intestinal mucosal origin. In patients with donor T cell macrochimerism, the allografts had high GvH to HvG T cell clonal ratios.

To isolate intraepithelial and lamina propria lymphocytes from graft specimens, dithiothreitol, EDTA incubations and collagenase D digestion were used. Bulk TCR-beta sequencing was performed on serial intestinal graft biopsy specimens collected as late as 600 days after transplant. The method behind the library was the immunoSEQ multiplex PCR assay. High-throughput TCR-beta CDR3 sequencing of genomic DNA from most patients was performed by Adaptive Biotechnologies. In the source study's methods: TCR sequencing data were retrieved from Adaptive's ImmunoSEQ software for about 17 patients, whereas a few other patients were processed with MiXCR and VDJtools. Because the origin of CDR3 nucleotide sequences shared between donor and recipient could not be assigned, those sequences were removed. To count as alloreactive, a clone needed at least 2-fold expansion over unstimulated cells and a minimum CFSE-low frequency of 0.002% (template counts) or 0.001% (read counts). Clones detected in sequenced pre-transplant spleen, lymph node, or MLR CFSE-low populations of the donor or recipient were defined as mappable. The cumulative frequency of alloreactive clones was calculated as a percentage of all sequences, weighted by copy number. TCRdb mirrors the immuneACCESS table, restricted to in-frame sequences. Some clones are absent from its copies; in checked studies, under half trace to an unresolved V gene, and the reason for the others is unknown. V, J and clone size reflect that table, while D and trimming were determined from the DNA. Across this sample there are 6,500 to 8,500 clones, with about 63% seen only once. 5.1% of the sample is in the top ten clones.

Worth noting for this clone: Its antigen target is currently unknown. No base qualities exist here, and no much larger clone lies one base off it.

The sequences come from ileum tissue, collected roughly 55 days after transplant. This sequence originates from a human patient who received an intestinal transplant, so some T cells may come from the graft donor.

The CDR3 protein sequence reads: CATSRGSGLVDNEQFF. The DNA sequence follows: TGTGCCACCAGCAGAGGTAGCGGATTGGTGGACAATGAGCAGTTCTTC. The chain is encoded by TRBV15 joined to TRBJ2-1, with TRBD2 as a weak D call on 6 bases. CDR1 LNHNV and CDR2 YYDKDF were looked up in the germline V gene (reference sequence). V is reduced by 1 base and J by 5 bases, leaving a spacing of 15 bases between them. The CDR3 measures 16 amino acids from cysteine to phenylalanine. CDR3 DNA only is kept here, 48 bases in frame from base 1.